This record concerns one T cell receptor (beta chain) sequence. The antigen remains unidentified. Germline assignment: CDR1 MNHNY and CDR2 SVGAGI (reference sequence). This CDR3 spans 16 amino acids. The V segment lost 4 bases and the J segment 9 bases; nucleotides outside the gene matches: 9. The sample belongs to a study of T cells after posttransplantation cyclophosphamide. Sampled 1 year posttransplant, controls received myeloablative marrow transplants, methotrexate and a calcineurin inhibitor. Study conclusions and caveats: Recipient CMV seropositivity and CMV reactivation strongly tracked TRB clonality. Later post-transplant blood repertoires were often dominated by donor CD8+ memory clones.

The protocol was immunoSEQ multiplex PCR, while the TCRdb copy is restricted to in-frame clones and leaves out a portion. The sample holds roughly 14,000 clones; approximately 88% are singletons and the top ten take over 4.5%. The starting material was PBMCs, obtained less than 400 days after allogeneic stem cell transplant with calcineurin inhibitor and methotrexate. This TCR was recovered from a male patient between 18 and 35 years old who received an allogeneic stem cell transplant from a related donor, was CMV-positive, and had no GVHD. The graft donor may have contributed some T cells. This rearrangement joins TRBV6-6 to TRBJ2-1; 13 nucleotides match TRBD2. DNA for the CDR3: TGTGCCAGCAGTTCCTTTGGACTAGCGGGAGTGAGTGAGCAGTTCTTC. It yields the protein CASSSFGLAGVSEQFF.